The subject of this entry is one T cell receptor (beta chain). Its antigen is currently unknown. 13 Jbeta primers and 60 Vbeta primers were used for the PCR. Original processing notes: In a later analysis, the count reached some 73 million unique TCR beta chains, with 10 million to 14 million shared. Method: immunoSEQ multiplex PCR; TCRdb's copy keeps in-frame clones and lacks some. V, J and clone size are those of that table, while D and trimming were read from the DNA. The sample includes about 150,000 clones, more than 75% of them seen just once. This specimen belongs to a study of cytomegalovirus exposure and HLA in healthy donors. Across the study: Out of 150 million to 200 million T cells, an earlier analysis found about 100 million unique TCR beta sequences in total. Whole-study results and caveats: Later analysis revealed greater clonal expansion in HLA-associated TCR beta chains than in equally common others. Judged likely to be a sequencing artifact was a cluster of highly shared sequence variants.

This CDR3 contains 15 residues. The V end was cut by 3 bases, the J end by 0 bases, with 9 bases between. Germline assignment: CDR1 SGDLS and CDR2 YYNGEE. The sequence came from a woman aged 25 to 39 in good health and CMV-seronegative. This chain links TRBV9 with TRBJ1-4, with D unclear. The sequenced material came from PBMCs. The CDR3: CASSAEPATNEKLFF. The CDR3 region has the DNA TGTGCCAGCAGCGCGGAGCCCGCAACTAATGAAAAACTGTTTTTT.